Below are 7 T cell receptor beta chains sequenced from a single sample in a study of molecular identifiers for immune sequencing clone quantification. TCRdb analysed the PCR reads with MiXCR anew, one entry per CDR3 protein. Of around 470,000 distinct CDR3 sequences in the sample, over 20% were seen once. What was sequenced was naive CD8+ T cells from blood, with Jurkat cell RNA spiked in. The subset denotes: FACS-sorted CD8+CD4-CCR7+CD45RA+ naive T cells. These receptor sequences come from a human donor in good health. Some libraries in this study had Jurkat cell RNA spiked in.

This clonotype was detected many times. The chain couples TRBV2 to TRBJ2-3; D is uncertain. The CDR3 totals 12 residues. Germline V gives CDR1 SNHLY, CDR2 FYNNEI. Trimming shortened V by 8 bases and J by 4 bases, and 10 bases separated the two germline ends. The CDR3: CASDRVPDTQYF. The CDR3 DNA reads TGTGCCAGCGATAGGGTACCAGATACGCAGTATTTT.

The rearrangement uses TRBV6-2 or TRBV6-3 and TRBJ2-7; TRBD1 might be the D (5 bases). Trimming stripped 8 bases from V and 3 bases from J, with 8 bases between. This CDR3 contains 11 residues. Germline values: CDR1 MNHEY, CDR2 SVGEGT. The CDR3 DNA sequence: TGTGCCAGCGGGGCGGACTACGAGCAGTACTTC. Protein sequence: CASGADYEQYF.

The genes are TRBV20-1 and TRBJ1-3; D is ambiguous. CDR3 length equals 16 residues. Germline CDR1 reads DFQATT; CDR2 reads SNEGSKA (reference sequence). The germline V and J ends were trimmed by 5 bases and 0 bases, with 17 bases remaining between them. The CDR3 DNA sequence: TGCAGTGCTGCCGCCCCCCCATTTAGCTCTGGAAACACCATATATTTT. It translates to CSAAAPPFSSGNTIYF.

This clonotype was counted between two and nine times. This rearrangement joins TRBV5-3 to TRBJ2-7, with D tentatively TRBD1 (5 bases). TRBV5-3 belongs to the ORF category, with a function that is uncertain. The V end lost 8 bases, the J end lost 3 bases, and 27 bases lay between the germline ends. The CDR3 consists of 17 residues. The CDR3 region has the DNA TGTGCCAGCAGCGCGACGGCCCAGGGTTGGGAAGACTACGAGCAGTACTTC. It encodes CASSATAQGWEDYEQYF.

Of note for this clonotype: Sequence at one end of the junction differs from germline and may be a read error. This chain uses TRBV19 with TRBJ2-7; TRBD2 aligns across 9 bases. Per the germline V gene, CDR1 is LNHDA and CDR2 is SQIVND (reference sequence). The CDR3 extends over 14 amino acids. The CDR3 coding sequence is TGTGCCAGTAGTCCGGGACTAGCTCCCTACGAGGAGTACTTC. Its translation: CASSPGLAPYEEYF. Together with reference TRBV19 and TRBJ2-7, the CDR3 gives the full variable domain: DGGITQSPKYLFRKEGQNVTLSCEQNLNHDAMYWYRQDPGQGLRLIYYSQIVNDFQKGDIAEGYSVSREKKESFPLTVTSAQKNPTAFYLCASSPGLAPYEEYFGPGTRLTVT.

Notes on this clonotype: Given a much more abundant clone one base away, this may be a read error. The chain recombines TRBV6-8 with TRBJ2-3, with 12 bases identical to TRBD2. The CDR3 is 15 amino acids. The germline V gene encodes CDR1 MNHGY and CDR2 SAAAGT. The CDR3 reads CASSQLAGGSDKQYF. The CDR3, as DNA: TGTGCCAGCAGCCAACTAGCGGGGGGTTCAGATAAGCAGTATTTT.

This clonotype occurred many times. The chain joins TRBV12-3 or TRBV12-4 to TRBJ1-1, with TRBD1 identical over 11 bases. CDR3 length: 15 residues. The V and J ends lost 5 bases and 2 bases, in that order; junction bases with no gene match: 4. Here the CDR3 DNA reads TGTGCCAGCAGTACGGGACAGGGGGTAAACACTGAAGCTTTCTTT. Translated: CASSTGQGVNTEAFF.